These 25 T cell receptor beta chains originate from one sample sequenced in a study of blood T cell repertoires in COVID-19. The method was immunoSEQ multiplex PCR; TCRdb's version includes in-frame clones alone and lacks a portion of them. In the table there are about 230,000 clones, 83% of which are singletons. Material: peripheral blood. The receptor set was obtained from a woman between 65 and 79 years old with active or convalescent COVID-19.

The chain recombines TRBV3-1 (or the pseudogene TRBV3-2) with TRBJ1-1, with D hard to call. V was trimmed by 1 base and J by 4 bases, leaving 19 bases between them. Germline V gene sequence: CDR1 LGHDT, CDR2 YNNKEL (reference sequence). The CDR3 is 17 amino acids. This CDR3 is CASSQVTPLTVFTEAFF. The CDR3 DNA follows: TGTGCCAGCAGCCAAGTAACCCCCCTAACAGTCTTCACTGAAGCTTTCTTT.

The chain has TRBV6-6 and TRBJ1-5; D possibly corresponds to TRBD1 (5 bases). Trimming stripped 5 bases from V and 1 base from J, with 15 bases between. The CDR3 sequence is 16 residues long. CDR1 is MNHNY, CDR2 SVGAGI, per germline (reference sequence). Here the CDR3 DNA reads TGTGCCAGCAGTCACACACAGGTTGCAAGCAATCAGCCCCAGCATTTT. As protein: CASSHTQVASNQPQHF.

The chain employs TRBV5-1 and TRBJ1-2; 7 bases fit TRBD1. CDR1 SGHRS and CDR2 YFSETQ come from the germline V gene. The CDR3 is made up of 13 amino acids. J gave up 3 bases and V 2 bases, and 1 base lay outside the gene matches. Here the CDR3 reads CASSFTGDYGYTF. The CDR3 DNA is TGCGCCAGCAGCTTTACAGGGGACTATGGCTACACCTTC.

The sample holds a few counts of this clone. The chain joins TRBV7-2 to TRBJ1-2; D is unresolved. The CDR3 has 15 amino acids. Germline CDR1 reads SGHTA; CDR2 reads FQGNSA. V shed 0 bases and J shed 4 bases, with 12 bases lying between them. CDR3 nucleotides: TGTGCCAGCAGCTTAGCGCCGAATGGCGGCTATGGCTACACCTTC. As protein: CASSLAPNGGYGYTF.

About this clone: One junction end disagrees with the germline gene, perhaps due to a read error. The rearrangement links TRBV11-2 to TRBJ2-7, with D maybe TRBD2 (6 bases). Germline lookup yields CDR1 SGHAT and CDR2 FQNNGV. The CDR3 has 12 amino acids. CDR3 sequence (DNA): TGTGCCAGCAGCTTAGGGGTGGGACTGGTAAACTTC. It codes for CASSLGVGLVNF.

The chain is built from TRBV10-3 and TRBJ2-2; 10 positions agree with TRBD1. J lost 6 bases, V lost 10 bases, and 11 bases had no gene match. Germline CDR1 and CDR2: ENHRY and SYGVKD. The CDR3 contains 15 residues. Here the CDR3 reads CATRSGGTGAGELFF. Written as DNA, the CDR3 is TGTGCCACCCGTTCAGGAGGGACAGGGGCCGGGGAGCTGTTTTTT.

This chain connects TRBV19 to TRBJ2-1, with 9 bases identical to TRBD1. Trimming cost V 5 bases and J 6 bases; bases outside gene matches: 8. The CDR3 loop spans 15 amino acids. Germline V gene data show CDR1 as LNHDA and CDR2 as SQIVND (reference sequence). CDR3: CASSAGTGFGNEQFF. CDR3 DNA: TGTGCCAGTAGTGCCGGGACAGGGTTTGGCAATGAGCAGTTCTTC.

The chain has TRBV5-4 and TRBJ1-2; 8 bases are shared with TRBD1. V lost 2 bases to trimming and J lost 3 bases; unmatched junction nucleotides: 3. This CDR3 comprises 14 residues. CDR1 and CDR2 from the germline V gene are SGHNT and YYREEE (reference sequence). As DNA, the CDR3 is TGTGCCAGCAGCTTACCAGGGGGCGACTATGGCTACACCTTC. Its protein is CASSLPGGDYGYTF. Full variable domain (outside the CDR3, taken from reference TRBV5-4 and TRBJ1-2): ETGVTQSPTHLIKTRGQQVTLRCSSQSGHNTVSWYQQALGQGPQFIFQYYREEENGRGNFPPRFSGLQFPNYSSELNVNALELDDSALYLCASSLPGGDYGYTFGSGTRLTVV.

Only one count was recorded for this clone. The chain joins TRBV10-3 to TRBJ2-3, with 8 bases fitting TRBD2. The ends lost 5 bases at V and 0 bases at J; junction bases unmatched: 1. The germline CDR1 and CDR2 sequences are ENHRY and SYGVKD. The length of the CDR3 is 14 residues. CDR3 residues: CAISLAGSTDTQYF. CDR3 coding DNA: TGTGCCATCAGTCTAGCGGGTAGCACAGATACGCAGTATTTT.

The chain uses TRBV29-1 and TRBJ2-3; 7 bases match TRBD2. The CDR3 length is 14 residues. The V gene end was trimmed by 3 bases and the J gene end by 7 bases; junction bases not matched to a gene: 10. Per germline, CDR1 SQVTM and CDR2 ANQGSEA. CDR3 loop: CSVEGGDGLNTQYF. CDR3 DNA: TGCAGCGTTGAGGGAGGGGATGGGTTAAATACGCAGTATTTT.

This rearrangement joins TRBV5-5 to TRBJ2-1; 7 bases are shared with TRBD2. Germline assignment: CDR1 SGHKS and CDR2 YYEKEE (reference sequence). J was trimmed by 4 bases and V by 2 bases; bases with no gene match: 6. This CDR3 spans 15 amino acids. The CDR3 sequence: CASSFRLAQYNEQFF. Written as DNA, the CDR3 is TGTGCCAGCAGCTTCAGACTAGCCCAATACAATGAGCAGTTCTTC.

The rearrangement joins TRBV6-5 to TRBJ2-2; possible D gene TRBD2, 5 bases. The V end lost 7 bases, the J end lost 2 bases, and 14 bases lay between the germline ends. Germline V gives CDR1 MNHEY, CDR2 SVGAGI. There are 15 residues in the CDR3. The CDR3 DNA sequence: TGTGCCAGCAAAACCGGAGGAGCAAACACCGGGGAGCTGTTTTTT. This gives the protein CASKTGGANTGELFF.

The rearrangement joins TRBV20-1 to TRBJ2-5; TRBD2 agrees at 9 bases. The CDR3 extends over 13 amino acids. The V gene's germline CDR1 is DFQATT and CDR2 SNEGSKA (reference sequence). The junction had 3 bases not matched to a gene; V was cut back by 3 bases and J by 4 bases. The CDR3 DNA is TGCAGTGCTAGTGATAGCGGGGGAGAGACCCAGTACTTC. This translates into CSASDSGGETQYF.

The J gene is TRBJ2-2, the V gene TRBV2, with TRBD2 matching 8 bases. Per the germline V gene, CDR1 is SNHLY and CDR2 is FYNNEI. This CDR3 region has 10 residues. The V and J ends lost 11 bases and 7 bases, in that order; junction bases with no gene match: 0. The CDR3 DNA is TGTGCCGCGGGGGGCGGGGAGCTGTTTTTT. Its protein is CAAGGGELFF.

The V and J genes are TRBV5-1 and TRBJ2-5; weak D call: TRBD1 (6 bases). V was trimmed by 1 base and J by 1 base, leaving 11 bases between them. CDR1 and CDR2 from the germline V gene are SGHRS and YFSETQ. This CDR3 contains 15 residues. CDR3 DNA: TGCGCCAGCAGCTTGACAACAGGGTTCCAAGAGACCCAGTACTTC. It translates to CASSLTTGFQETQYF.

This clone came up a few times. V and J are TRBV12-3 or TRBV12-4 and TRBJ1-1; weak D call: TRBD1 (5 bases). Trimming stripped 3 bases from V and 1 base from J, with 6 bases between. The length of the CDR3 is 13 residues. The CDR3 bases are TGTGCCAGCAGTTTCGACAGGAACACTGAAGCTTTCTTT. Translated, it gives CASSFDRNTEAFF.

This chain joins TRBV19 and TRBJ1-4; no definite D call. Germline V gene data show CDR1 as LNHDA and CDR2 as SQIVND (reference sequence). The CDR3 consists of 13 residues. V lost 7 bases to trimming and J lost 4 bases, with 10 bases between them. The CDR3 spells CASTPVNNEKLFF. The DNA of the CDR3 is TGTGCCAGTACGCCAGTTAATAATGAAAAACTGTTTTTT.

The genes are TRBV29-1 and TRBJ1-5; TRBD1 matches at 8 bases. CDR3 length: 13 amino acids. The V segment lost 6 bases and the J segment 5 bases; nucleotides outside the gene matches: 6. Germline V CDR1 and CDR2: SQVTM, ANQGSEA. The CDR3 region is CSVAGGGDQPQHF. CDR3 DNA sequence: TGCAGCGTCGCAGGGGGCGGTGATCAGCCCCAGCATTTT.

The CDR3 loop is CASSEVRVTSNSPLHF. The CDR3 bases are TGTGCCAGCAGTGAAGTCAGGGTCACAAGTAATTCACCCCTCCACTTT. V and J are TRBV2 and TRBJ1-6; maybe TRBD1 (5 bases). From germline, CDR1 is SNHLY and CDR2 FYNNEI. The V gene lost 1 base and the J gene lost 6 bases, with 13 bases spanning the gap. This CDR3 is built from 16 residues. The entire variable domain, with the rest obtained from reference TRBV2 and TRBJ1-6, is as follows: EPEVTQTPSHQVTQMGQEVILRCVPISNHLYFYWYRQILGQKVEFLVSFYNNEISEKSEIFDDQFSVERPDGSNFTLKIRSTKLEDSAMYFCASSEVRVTSNSPLHFGNGTRLTVT.

The J gene is TRBJ2-7, the V gene TRBV5-4, with 7 bases identical to TRBD1. Germline CDR1 SGHNT, CDR2 YYREEE (reference sequence). The V and J ends lost 4 bases and 5 bases, in that order; junction bases with no gene match: 12. The CDR3 sequence is 15 residues long. The CDR3 nucleotides read TGTGCCAGCAGCCGAAACCAGGGGGTTTTCGACGAGCAGTACTTC. Protein product: CASSRNQGVFDEQYF.

The chain employs TRBV10-3 and TRBJ1-6, with a weak D call TRBD1 (5 bases). Trimming stripped 2 bases from V and 8 bases from J, with 10 bases between. CDR1 is ENHRY, CDR2 SYGVKD, per germline. The CDR3 is 14 residues long. DNA for the CDR3: TGTGCCATCAGTGAGACAGGCTACGATTCACCCCTCCACTTT. This encodes CAISETGYDSPLHF.

The chain has TRBV11-2 and TRBJ2-7, with a possible D match to TRBD2 (5 bases). Germline CDR1 is SGHAT and CDR2 is FQNNGV. Trimming left V 1 base short and J 3 bases short, with 10 bases between. The CDR3 runs to 14 residues. The CDR3 region is CASSLVGELYEQYF. The DNA of the CDR3 is TGTGCCAGCAGCTTAGTCGGGGAACTCTACGAGCAGTACTTC. Full variable domain (rest looked up from reference TRBV11-2 and TRBJ2-7): EAGVAQSPRYKIIEKRQSVAFWCNPISGHATLYWYQQILGQGPKLLIQFQNNGVVDDSQLPKDRFSAERLKGVDSTLKIQPAKLEDSAVYLCASSLVGELYEQYFGPGTRLTVT.

The gene calls are TRBV7-2 and TRBJ2-5, with D uncertain. With 5 bases removed from V and 6 bases from J, the gap between germline ends came to 10 bases. The germline CDR1 and CDR2 sequences are SGHTA and FQGNSA. This CDR3 has 12 residues. The CDR3 nucleotides read TGTGCCAGCAGCCCGGGTCCTCAGACCCAGTACTTC. It translates to CASSPGPQTQYF.

CDR3 loop: CAWSKSGVSYEQYF. CDR3 in DNA: TGTGCCTGGAGTAAGTCAGGGGTTTCCTACGAGCAGTACTTC. This chain connects TRBV30 to TRBJ2-7; possibly TRBD1 for D (6 bases). This CDR3 contains 14 residues. CDR1 is GTSNPN, CDR2 SVGIG, per germline (reference sequence). V gave up 2 bases and J gave up 1 base, with 12 bases separating them.

This clone has just a few counts. The V gene is TRBV6-5, the J gene TRBJ1-2, with 8 bases fitting TRBD1. Unmatched junction bases numbered 3, after V lost 4 bases and J lost 5 bases. The germline V gene encodes CDR1 MNHEY and CDR2 SVGAGI. The CDR3 has 13 residues. This chain's CDR3 is CASSFGQGYGYTF. CDR3 nucleotide sequence: TGTGCCAGCAGTTTCGGACAGGGATATGGCTACACCTTC.